Presented here are 9 T cell receptor beta chains from one specimen sequenced in a study of cytomegalovirus exposure and HLA in healthy donors. In the PCR, 60 Vbeta and 13 Jbeta primers were used. Clones were sequenced by immunoSEQ multiplex PCR, and TCRdb holds only the in-frame ones, with some missing. Of approximately 110,000 clones in the sample, just under 75% are singletons; the top ten hold more than 4.5%. The sequenced material came from PBMCs. These receptors all come from a man between 60 and 75 years old in good health and CMV-seropositive.

The chain combines TRBV6-6 with TRBJ1-1, with 8 bases fitting TRBD1. J lost 4 bases, V lost 2 bases, and 6 bases had no gene match. This CDR3 region has 15 residues. Per the germline V gene, CDR1 is MNHNY and CDR2 is SVGAGI (reference sequence). The CDR3 region is CASSYGTGLGTEAFF. In DNA, the CDR3 is TGTGCCAGCAGTTACGGGACAGGACTGGGCACTGAAGCTTTCTTT.

V and J are TRBV5-1 and TRBJ2-5; TRBD2 agrees at 10 bases. The CDR3 totals 17 residues. V shed 3 bases and J 3 bases; nucleotides not matched to a gene: 11. CDR1 and CDR2 (germline): SGHRS, YFSETQ. The CDR3 coding sequence is TGCGCCAGCAGCTCCCAACTAACTACTAGCGGGGAAGAGACCCAGTACTTC. Its protein product is CASSSQLTTSGEETQYF.

The J gene is TRBJ2-5, the V gene TRBV7-3, with D possibly matching TRBD2 (7 bases). The J call could be wrong; TRBJ2-7 is a better fit for the DNA end. The CDR3 is 15 residues long. CDR1 is SGHTA and CDR2 is FQGTGA in the germline V gene. CDR3 sequence: CASSLLEGGSYEQYF. CDR3 coding DNA: TGTGCCAGCAGCTTATTGGAGGGGGGGTCCTACGAGCAGTACTTC.

This chain connects TRBV11-1 to TRBJ1-1, with D maybe TRBD1 (5 bases). Trimming removed 4 bases at V and 5 bases at J, with 11 bases between. The CDR3 extends over 13 amino acids. CDR1 is SGHAT, CDR2 FQDESV, per germline (reference sequence). CDR3 nucleotides: TGTGCCAGCAGCTACCGGACAAGTACTGAAGCTTTCTTT. It codes for CASSYRTSTEAFF. Supplemented by reference TRBV11-1 and TRBJ1-1, the full variable domain reads EAEVAQSPRYKITEKSQAVAFWCDPISGHATLYWYRQILGQGPELLVQFQDESVVDDSQLPKDRFSAERLKGVDSTLKIQPAELGDSAMYLCASSYRTSTEAFFGQGTRLTVV.

V and J are TRBV19 and TRBJ2-4; TRBD1 might be the D (6 bases). V gave up 10 bases and J gave up 0 bases, with 25 bases separating them. The CDR3 extends over 18 amino acids. CDR1 LNHDA and CDR2 SQIVND come from the germline V gene (reference sequence). The CDR3 region is CATFHRVGGILAKNIQYF. The CDR3 coding sequence is TGTGCCACCTTCCACAGGGTAGGGGGAATCCTAGCCAAAAACATTCAGTACTTC.

This clone came up a few times. J is TRBJ1-1 and V is TRBV5-1; 7 bases agree with TRBD1. Germline CDR1 reads SGHRS; CDR2 reads YFSETQ. The CDR3 is 15 amino acids. Losses at the gene ends were 4 bases for V and 0 bases for J; bases not matched to a gene: 6. CDR3 amino acids: CASSVGQPLNTEAFF. The CDR3 nucleotides are TGCGCCAGCAGCGTGGGACAGCCCCTGAACACTGAAGCTTTCTTT.

There are a few counts of this clone. The V and J genes are TRBV6-1 and TRBJ1-6; D gene uncertain. The V gene's germline CDR1 is MNHNS and CDR2 SASEGT. The CDR3 extends over 14 amino acids. The V end lost 2 bases, the J end lost 4 bases, and 6 bases lay between the germline ends. CDR3 sequence: CASSEWRYNSPLHF. For the CDR3, the DNA is TGTGCCAGCAGTGAATGGAGGTATAATTCACCCCTCCACTTT.

The genes are TRBV28 and TRBJ1-4; no definite D call. Germline V gene sequence: CDR1 MDHEN, CDR2 SYDVKM. Deletions cut 4 bases from V and 1 base from J, with 7 bases between. The CDR3 is 14 residues long. For the CDR3, the DNA is TGTGCCAGCAGTTCACCAGGAACTAATGAAAAACTGTTTTTT. Protein: CASSSPGTNEKLFF.

V usage is TRBV18 and J usage is TRBJ1-4; weak D call: TRBD1 (5 bases). The CDR3 runs to 14 residues. Trimming took off 5 bases at V and 4 bases at J, with 11 bases between the two ends. CDR1 KGHSH and CDR2 LQKENI come from the germline V gene. For the CDR3, the DNA is TGTGCCAGCTCAGTTCGACAGAATAATGAAAAACTGTTTTTT. Its protein product is CASSVRQNNEKLFF.